Listed below are T cell receptor beta chains from one sample, sequenced in a study of cytomegalovirus exposure and HLA in healthy donors. Sequencing used immunoSEQ multiplex PCR; TCRdb keeps in-frame clones, though not all of them. The repertoire shows more than 95,000 clones; the top ten hold 2% to 2.5%. Sequencing was done on a sample of PBMCs. These TCRs come from a middle-aged man in good health and CMV-seronegative. Both conserved end residues are part of each CDR3. A D gene is named only where the DNA matches it firmly.

d_call: TRBD2
j_call: TRBJ2-5
v_call: TRBV6-5
cdr3_nt: TGTGCCAGCACGACTAGCGCTGGGGGGACCCAGTACTTC
cdr3_aa: CASTTSAGGTQYF

d_call: TRBD2
j_call: TRBJ2-7
v_call: TRBV6-5
cdr3_nt: TGTGCCAGCAGTTACTCCCTAGCGGTTATTAACCGGGAGCAGTACTTC
cdr3_aa: CASSYSLAVINREQYF

d_call: -
j_call: TRBJ2-7
v_call: TRBV11-2
cdr3_nt: TGTGCCAGCAGCCCGGGACATCTCTACGAGCAGTACTTC
cdr3_aa: CASSPGHLYEQYF

d_call: TRBD2
j_call: TRBJ2-7
v_call: TRBV11-3
cdr3_nt: TGTGCCAGCAGCTTCCGGACTAGCGGGAACTACGAGCAGTACTTC
cdr3_aa: CASSFRTSGNYEQYF

d_call: TRBD1
j_call: TRBJ2-7
v_call: TRBV11-3
cdr3_nt: TGTGCCAGCAGCTTAGGCACAGGGGGTGGCTACGAGCAGTACTTC
cdr3_aa: CASSLGTGGGYEQYF

d_call: TRBD2
j_call: TRBJ2-1
v_call: TRBV11-3
cdr3_nt: TGTGCCAGAGGGTCTCCGGGAGCTAGCGGGGGGCTAAGCTCCTACAATGAGCAGTTCTTC
cdr3_aa: CARGSPGASGGLSSYNEQFF

d_call: TRBD1
j_call: TRBJ1-5
v_call: TRBV6-1
cdr3_nt: TGTGCCAGCAGGGGGACAGGGCTTGGTCAGCCCCAGCATTTT
cdr3_aa: CASRGTGLGQPQHF

d_call: -
j_call: TRBJ2-3
v_call: TRBV2
cdr3_nt: TGTGCCAGCAGTGGTTATAACCCCGGGAGTACGCAGTATTTT
cdr3_aa: CASSGYNPGSTQYF

d_call: TRBD2
j_call: TRBJ2-7
v_call: TRBV5-4
cdr3_nt: TGTGCCAGCAGCCCAGGGCGGGGCCCGAGACTAGCAGCCTACGAGCAGTACTTC
cdr3_aa: CASSPGRGPRLAAYEQYF

d_call: -
j_call: TRBJ1-1
v_call: TRBV5-1
cdr3_nt: TGCGCCAGCAGCTTGGCCGGGGCAAGGGGGACTGAAGCTTTCTTT
cdr3_aa: CASSLAGARGTEAFF

d_call: TRBD1
j_call: TRBJ2-1
v_call: TRBV19
cdr3_nt: TGTGCCAGTAGTATTTGGGACAGGTACAATGAGCAGTTCTTC
cdr3_aa: CASSIWDRYNEQFF

d_call: -
j_call: TRBJ2-7
v_call: TRBV10-2
cdr3_nt: TGCGCCAGCAGTCGGGGAGTATACGAGCAGTACTTC
cdr3_aa: CASSRGVYEQYF

d_call: TRBD2
j_call: TRBJ2-1
v_call: TRBV28
cdr3_nt: TGTGCCAGCAGAGTGGCAGCGGGATATGTTAGGGAGCAGTTCTTC
cdr3_aa: CASRVAAGYVREQFF